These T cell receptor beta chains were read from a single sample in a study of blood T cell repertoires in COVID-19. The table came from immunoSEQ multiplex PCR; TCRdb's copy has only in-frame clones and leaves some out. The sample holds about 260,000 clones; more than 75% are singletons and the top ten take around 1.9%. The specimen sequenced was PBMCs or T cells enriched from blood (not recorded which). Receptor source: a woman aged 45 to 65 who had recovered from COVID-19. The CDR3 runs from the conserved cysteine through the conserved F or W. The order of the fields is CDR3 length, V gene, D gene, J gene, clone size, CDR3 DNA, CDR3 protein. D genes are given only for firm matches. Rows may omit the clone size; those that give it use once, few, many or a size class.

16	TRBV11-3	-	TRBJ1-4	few	TGTGCCAGCAGCCCTGACCAGGCCGGGAGGAGAGAAAAACTGTTTTTT	CASSPDQAGRREKLFF
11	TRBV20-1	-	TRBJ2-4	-	TGCAGTGCTAGTACCGGTGACATTCAGTACTTC	CSASTGDIQYF
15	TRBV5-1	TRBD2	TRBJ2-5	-	TGCGCCAGCAGTATAGGACTAGGGGTCTTCGAGACCCAGTACTTC	CASSIGLGVFETQYF
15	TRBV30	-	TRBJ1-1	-	TGTGCCTGGAGTAGGGGACGTAGCGGCCCCACTGAAGCTTTCTTT	CAWSRGRSGPTEAFF
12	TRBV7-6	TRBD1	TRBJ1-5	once	TGTGCCAGCAGCTTCCGGACAGGGGCACGGAGTTTT	CASSFRTGARSF
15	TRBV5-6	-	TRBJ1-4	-	TGTGCCAGCAGCTTGACAGGTCCAACTAATGAAAAACTGTTTTTT	CASSLTGPTNEKLFF
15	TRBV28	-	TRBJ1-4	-	TGTGCCAGCAGTTTTCGAGACAGGCTTAATGAAAAACTGTTTTTT	CASSFRDRLNEKLFF
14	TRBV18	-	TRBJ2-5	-	TGTGCCAGCTCACCACAGGCTGAGGGAGAGACCCAGTACTTC	CASSPQAEGETQYF
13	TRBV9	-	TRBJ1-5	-	TGTGCCAGCAGCGCCGGGACACATCAGCCCCAGCATTTT	CASSAGTHQPQHF
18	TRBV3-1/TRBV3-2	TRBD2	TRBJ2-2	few	TGTGCCAGCAGCCAAGTCTGGATCGCGGGGGGGAACACCGGGGAGCTGTTTTTT	CASSQVWIAGGNTGELFF
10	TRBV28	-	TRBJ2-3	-	TGTGCCAGCAGCTCAGATACGCAGTATTTT	CASSSDTQYF